This T cell receptor beta chain was captured by sequencing in a study of T cell responses to AZD1222 COVID-19 vaccine. This CDR3 contains 13 residues. Germline V gene sequence: CDR1 ENHRY, CDR2 SYGVKD. V lost 11 bases to trimming and J lost 5 bases, with 16 bases between them. Only in-frame clones appear in the TCRdb table, and some are missing; sequencing was by immunoSEQ multiplex PCR. This sample has under 130,000 clones; 89% occur once, and the top ten carry 40% to 55%. The chain combines TRBV10-3 with TRBJ2-1; D ambiguous. The sequences come from peripheral blood, collected 28 days after the second AZD1222 dose. This sequence originates from an adult who received the AZD1222 COVID-19 vaccine. The chain's CDR3 is CAVLGHNDNEQFF. The CDR3 region has the DNA TGTGCCGTCCTCGGGCACAATGACAATGAGCAGTTCTTC.